These 24 T cell receptor beta chains were all obtained from the same sample, sequenced in a study of T cell responses to AZD1222 COVID-19 vaccine. The repertoire was sequenced with immunoSEQ multiplex PCR; TCRdb's copy has only in-frame clones and lacks some. The data show tens of thousands of clones, around 88% seen once. This material consisted of peripheral blood, taken 28 days after the second AZD1222 dose. The receptor set was obtained from an adult who received the AZD1222 COVID-19 vaccine.

This clone was counted a single time. The V call is TRBV9, the J call TRBJ1-6; TRBD1 might be the D (6 bases). Germline loops: CDR1 SGDLS, CDR2 YYNGEE. CDR3 length: 13 residues. V was shortened by 3 bases and J by 7 bases, with 8 bases between the two germline ends. The CDR3 DNA sequence: TGTGCCAGCAGCGCAACAGGGAATTCACCCCTCCACTTT. This sequence encodes CASSATGNSPLHF.

The chain couples TRBV7-9 to TRBJ1-1; TRBD1 might be the D (6 bases). V was clipped by 4 bases and J by 4 bases, with 16 bases between them. The CDR3 extends over 15 amino acids. The germline gives CDR1 SEHNR, CDR2 FQNEAQ (reference sequence). CDR3 residues: CASSSPNGGRTEAFF. The CDR3 nucleotides read TGTGCCAGCAGCTCCCCAAACGGGGGGCGCACTGAAGCTTTCTTT. The full variable domain, its missing parts supplied by reference TRBV7-9 and TRBJ1-1, is DTGVSQNPRHKITKRGQNVTFRCDPISEHNRLYWYRQTLGQGPEFLTYFQNEAQLEKSRLLSDRFSAERPKGSFSTLEIQRTEQGDSAMYLCASSSPNGGRTEAFFGQGTRLTVV.

This chain connects TRBV11-2 to TRBJ2-7, with D hard to call. The CDR3 has 11 residues. Per the germline V gene, CDR1 is SGHAT and CDR2 is FQNNGV. Trimming removed 5 bases at V and 1 base at J, with 3 bases between. The chain's CDR3 is CASSPSYEQYF. The CDR3 nucleotides are TGTGCCAGCAGCCCGTCCTACGAGCAGTACTTC.

The rearrangement uses TRBV9 and TRBJ2-6, with 9 bases identical to TRBD1. Looked up from germline, CDR1 is SGDLS and CDR2 is YYNGEE. V lost 5 bases to trimming and J lost 2 bases; unmatched junction nucleotides: 5. This CDR3 is 16 amino acids long. The CDR3 nucleotides read TGTGCCAGCAGTCGACAGGGGGGCACTGGGGCCAACGTCCTGACTTTC. Its protein is CASSRQGGTGANVLTF.

With respect to this clone: The junction does not match germline at one end; this may be a read error. The V gene is TRBV19, the J gene TRBJ1-1; D call uncertain. CDR1 is LNHDA and CDR2 is SQIVND in the germline V gene (reference sequence). The CDR3 is 16 residues long. The CDR3: CASSFFYTDVNTEAFF. CDR3 nucleotides: TGTGCCAGTAGCTTCTTTTACACTGACGTGAACACTGAGGCTTTCTTT.

This clone occurred once. The chain joins TRBV15 to TRBJ2-3, with D hard to call. Trimming removed 5 bases from V and 0 bases from J, with 15 bases in between. The CDR3 is 16 amino acids. Per germline, CDR1 LNHNV and CDR2 YYDKDF (reference sequence). The CDR3 DNA sequence: TGTGCCACCAGCCACGATACCCCCTCTAGCACAGATACGCAGTATTTT. Its protein product is CATSHDTPSSTDTQYF.

This sequence joins TRBV9 and TRBJ1-1, with 7 bases identical to TRBD1. CDR1 and CDR2 (germline): SGDLS, YYNGEE. This CDR3 region has 13 residues. The V gene end was trimmed by 3 bases and the J gene end by 8 bases; junction bases not matched to a gene: 7. The DNA of the CDR3 is TGTGCCAGCAGCGCGCTACAGGGGTCCGAAGCTTTCTTT. Translating it yields CASSALQGSEAFF.

The chain is built from TRBV7-3 and TRBJ2-7; TRBD2 agrees at 7 bases. CDR1 is SGHTA, CDR2 FQGTGA, per germline. The length of the CDR3 is 13 residues. With V trimmed by 5 bases and J by 2 bases, 3 bases remained unmatched. This CDR3 is CASSGGDPYEQYF. Written as DNA, the CDR3 is TGTGCCAGCAGCGGGGGGGATCCCTACGAGCAGTACTTC.

The count of this clone is one. The chain links TRBV14 to TRBJ2-7, with D maybe TRBD1 (7 bases). Germline-derived CDR1 and CDR2 are SGHDN and FVKESK. The V end lost 5 bases, the J end lost 1 base, and 18 bases lay between the germline ends. The CDR3 consists of 16 residues. The CDR3 protein is CASSEPGGKVSYEQYF. Written as DNA, the CDR3 is TGTGCCAGCAGCGAACCAGGGGGGAAAGTGTCCTACGAGCAGTACTTC.

The chain employs TRBV7-9 and TRBJ1-5; 8 positions match TRBD1. The CDR3 consists of 15 residues. V gave up 5 bases and J gave up 1 base; unmatched junction bases: 4. Germline-derived CDR1 and CDR2 are SEHNR and FQNEAQ (reference sequence). DNA for the CDR3: TGTGCCAGCAGCCAGGACAGGGAGAGCAATCAGCCCCAGCATTTT. Translated: CASSQDRESNQPQHF.

The V and J genes are TRBV28 and TRBJ1-2; no clear D. This CDR3 is 11 amino acids long. V was trimmed by 10 bases and J by 1 base, leaving 7 bases between them. Germline CDR1 MDHEN, CDR2 SYDVKM. The CDR3 bases are TGTGCCACCCTTTTTAACTATGGCTACACCTTC. It yields the protein CATLFNYGYTF.

This rearrangement joins TRBV7-2 to TRBJ2-7, with D perhaps being TRBD1 or TRBD2 (5 bases each). The CDR3 has 14 amino acids. Trimming took 5 bases from V and 11 from J, leaving 22 bases between them. CDR1 is SGHTA and CDR2 is FQGNSA in the germline V gene. This CDR3 is CASSMGRGPGFEYF. Here the CDR3 DNA reads TGTGCCAGCAGCATGGGCCGGGGCCCGGGATTTGAGTACTTC.

The chain carries TRBV9 and TRBJ2-1; D is undetermined. Trimming removed 4 bases at V and 2 bases at J, with 13 bases between. The CDR3 consists of 15 residues. Germline V gene lookup returns CDR1 SGDLS and CDR2 YYNGEE. The chain's CDR3 is CASSPTQQPYNEQFF. CDR3 sequence (DNA): TGTGCCAGCAGCCCCACCCAACAGCCCTACAATGAGCAGTTCTTC. Variable domain in full (rest from reference TRBV9 and TRBJ2-1): DSGVTQTPKHLITATGQRVTLRCSPRSGDLSVYWYQQSLDQGLQFLIQYYNGEERAKGNILERFSAQQFPDLHSELNLSSLELGDSALYFCASSPTQQPYNEQFFGPGTRLTVL.

The rearrangement links TRBV7-8 to TRBJ2-7; D might be TRBD1 (9 bases). This CDR3 has 19 amino acids. Trimming left V 7 bases short and J 2 bases short, with 30 bases between. Germline V lookup: CDR1 SGHVS, CDR2 FQNEAQ. The CDR3 DNA reads as TGTGCCAGCACCACCCAGACCCGCGGGAGGACAGGGGTCCCCTACGAGCAGTACTTC. This encodes CASTTQTRGRTGVPYEQYF.

This clone was seen just once. V gene TRBV5-1 combines with J gene TRBJ2-5; no clear D gene. Trimming removed 2 bases from V and 1 base from J, with 9 bases in between. The CDR3 runs to 14 residues. CDR1 and CDR2 from the germline V gene are SGHRS and YFSETQ. Here the CDR3 reads CASSLKTAQETQYF. In DNA, the CDR3 is TGCGCCAGCAGCTTAAAAACAGCCCAAGAGACCCAGTACTTC.

The V and J genes are TRBV12-5 and TRBJ1-4, with TRBD1 as a possible D gene (5 bases). CDR3 length equals 14 residues. Trimming removed 1 base at V and 6 bases at J, with 9 bases between. Per the germline V gene, CDR1 is LGHNT and CDR2 is FRNRAP. The CDR3 is CASGLAGRDEKLFF. The CDR3 DNA reads TGTGCTAGTGGTTTGGCAGGGAGAGATGAAAAACTGTTTTTT. Complete variable domain (other parts from reference TRBV12-5 and TRBJ1-4): DARVTQTPRHKVTEMGQEVTMRCQPILGHNTVFWYRQTMMQGLELLAYFRNRAPLDDSGMPKDRFSAEMPDATLATLKIQPSEPRDSAVYFCASGLAGRDEKLFFGSGTQLSVL.

The genes are TRBV18 and TRBJ2-2; D unclear. Germline CDR1 KGHSH, CDR2 LQKENI. V was shortened by 3 bases and J by 1 base, with 3 bases between the two germline ends. The CDR3 consists of 13 residues. In nucleotides, the CDR3 is TGTGCCAGCTCACCGCGGAACACCGGGGAGCTGTTTTTT. Encoded protein: CASSPRNTGELFF.

The chain carries TRBV5-1 and TRBJ1-1, with TRBD1 as a possible D gene (5 bases). Trimming stripped 4 bases from V and 0 bases from J, with 10 bases between. This CDR3 contains 14 residues. Germline assignment: CDR1 SGHRS and CDR2 YFSETQ. The CDR3 loop reads CASSPGTVNTEAFF. CDR3 nucleotides: TGCGCCAGCAGCCCCGGGACGGTGAACACTGAAGCTTTCTTT. Complete variable domain (other parts from reference TRBV5-1 and TRBJ1-1): KAGVTQTPRYLIKTRGQQVTLSCSPISGHRSVSWYQQTPGQGLQFLFEYFSETQRNKGNFPGRFSGRQFSNSRSEMNVSTLELGDSALYLCASSPGTVNTEAFFGQGTRLTVV.

The chain links TRBV5-4 to TRBJ2-7, with 8 bases that match TRBD1. Per germline, CDR1 SGHNT and CDR2 YYREEE (reference sequence). The CDR3 spans 15 residues. Unmatched junction bases numbered 9, after V lost 4 bases and J lost 3 bases. CDR3 amino acids: CASSRGQGGNYEQYF. CDR3 DNA: TGTGCCAGCAGCAGAGGACAGGGAGGTAACTACGAGCAGTACTTC.

This clone came up once. This chain connects TRBV6-6 to TRBJ2-5; D possibly uses TRBD1 or TRBD2 (6 bases each). V was clipped by 4 bases and J by 5 bases, with 20 bases between them. The germline V gene encodes CDR1 MNHNY and CDR2 SVGAGI (reference sequence). The CDR3 consists of 16 residues. CDR3 protein: CASSSSLGVGGETQYF. The CDR3 DNA reads as TGTGCCAGCAGTTCCTCCTTAGGTGTGGGGGGCGAGACCCAGTACTTC.

The chain is built from TRBV5-5 and TRBJ1-1; D uncertain. Germline V CDR1 and CDR2: SGHKS, YYEKEE (reference sequence). The CDR3 sequence is 14 residues long. The V end lost 0 bases, the J end lost 9 bases, and 15 bases lay between the germline ends. Here the CDR3 reads CASSLGRSTEKAFF. CDR3 coding DNA: TGTGCCAGCAGCTTGGGTCGGTCGACGGAGAAAGCTTTCTTT.

The chain links TRBV12-3 or TRBV12-4 to TRBJ2-7; 7 bases align to TRBD1. This CDR3 contains 13 residues. V gave up 7 bases and J gave up 0 bases; unmatched junction bases: 3. The CDR3 here is CASTRQGSYEQYF. Here the CDR3 DNA reads TGTGCCAGCACCCGACAGGGCTCCTACGAGCAGTACTTC.

The chain uses TRBV7-8 and TRBJ2-2; 10 bases fit TRBD1. The ends lost 3 bases at V and 5 bases at J; junction bases unmatched: 6. The germline CDR1 and CDR2 sequences are SGHVS and FQNEAQ. The CDR3 is 16 residues long. This chain's CDR3 is CASSLGGTGETGELFF. In DNA form, the CDR3 reads TGTGCCAGCAGCTTGGGCGGGACAGGGGAAACCGGGGAGCTGTTTTTT.

V and J are TRBV6-6 and TRBJ2-1; 13 bases agree with TRBD2. The junction had 8 bases not matched to a gene; V was cut back by 5 bases and J by 4 bases. This CDR3 has 17 amino acids. The germline gives CDR1 MNHNY, CDR2 SVGAGI (reference sequence). This chain's CDR3 is CASSHRLAGGLYNEQFF. DNA for the CDR3: TGTGCCAGCAGTCACCGACTAGCGGGGGGCCTATACAATGAGCAGTTCTTC.